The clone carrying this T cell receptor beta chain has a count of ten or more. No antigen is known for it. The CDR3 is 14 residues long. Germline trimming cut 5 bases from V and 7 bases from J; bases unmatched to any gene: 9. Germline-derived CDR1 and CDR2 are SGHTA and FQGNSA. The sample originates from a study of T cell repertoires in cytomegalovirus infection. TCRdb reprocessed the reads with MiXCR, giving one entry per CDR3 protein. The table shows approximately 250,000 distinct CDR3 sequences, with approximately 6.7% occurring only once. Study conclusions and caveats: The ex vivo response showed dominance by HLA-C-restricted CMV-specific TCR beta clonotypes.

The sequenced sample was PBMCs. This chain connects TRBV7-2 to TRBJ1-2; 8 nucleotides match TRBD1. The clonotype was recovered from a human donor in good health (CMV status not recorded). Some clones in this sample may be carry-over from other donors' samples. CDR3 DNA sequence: TGTGCCAGCAGCCTCCTTGACAGGGGCCGTGGCTACACCTTC. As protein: CASSLLDRGRGYTF.